Listed below are T cell receptor beta chains from one sample, sequenced in a study of low-dose radiotherapy and immunotherapy resistance in tumors. One entry per CDR3 protein, called by TCRdb with MiXCR from the reads. Here the sample spans under 110,000 distinct CDR3 sequences, about a fifth being singletons. Sequenced material: PBMCs, taken after low-dose radiotherapy plus immunotherapy. These receptors originate from a male donor with prostate cancer. The CDR3 runs from the conserved cysteine through the conserved F or W. A D gene is named only where the DNA matches it firmly. Size tells how often a clone was seen (once, few, many) or the class of an expanded clone, and some rows leave it out.

. TRBJ2-2 TRBV7-3 many TGTGCCAGCAGCTCACAGGGGGGGGGGACCGGGGAGCTGTTTTTT CASSSQGGGTGELFF
. TRBJ2-1 TRBV5-1 once . CASSFHICSASNPTYNEQFF
. TRBJ2-5 TRBV10-3 . TGTGCCATCAGTGTGGGACGGGGTCGGGTAGAGACCCAGTACTTC CAISVGRGRVETQYF
TRBD1 TRBJ1-1 TRBV4-3 . TGCGCCAGCAGCCACCCAGGGGGACTGAACACTGAAGCTTTCTTT CASSHPGGLNTEAFF
. TRBJ1-1 TRBV5-6 . TGTGCCAGCAGCTTAAAAGGCGGGGCAGTAAACACTGAAGCTTTCTTT CASSLKGGAVNTEAFF
. TRBJ1-6 TRBV20-1 many TGCAGTGCTAGAGGCCCCAGGGTTTTGAATTCACCCCTCCACTTT CSARGPRVLNSPLHF
TRBD2 TRBJ2-7 TRBV30 few TGTGCCTGGAGTGTAATCTCCGGGGGGGGATACTTC CAWSVISGGGYF
TRBD2 TRBJ2-1 TRBV6-2/TRBV6-3 many TGTGCCAGCAGTTATGCGGCTAGCGGTTACAATGAGCAGTTCTTC CASSYAASGYNEQFF
TRBD2 TRBJ2-1 TRBV5-1 . TGCGCCAGCAGCAGCGGGGGGGCAGATTCGAATGAGCAGTTCTTC CASSSGGADSNEQFF
. TRBJ1-1 TRBV13 many TGTGCCAGCAGCCTGGGAGCGAACACTGAAGCTTTCTTT CASSLGANTEAFF
. TRBJ1-2 TRBV5-1 . TGCGCCAGCAGCTTGGTGGCGGCTGAGGTTGGCTACACCTTC CASSLVAAEVGYTF
TRBD2 TRBJ2-3 TRBV20-1 many TGCAGTGCTAGAGGGCTAGCGGGGGGTCTGGATACGCAGTATTTT CSARGLAGGLDTQYF
TRBD1 TRBJ2-7 TRBV5-6 many TGTGCCAGCAGCTTCGGCGGGACAGGTCTCTACGAGCAGTACTTC CASSFGGTGLYEQYF
. TRBJ2-7 TRBV14 many TGTGCCAGCAGCCGGACACCTACATCTAGCGAGCAGTACTTC CASSRTPTSSEQYF